This T cell receptor (beta chain) was sequenced during a study of blood T cell repertoires in COVID-19. Study as a whole: From the United States, Italy and Spain came samples of acute and convalescent COVID-19. Sources were T cells, B-cell-depleted T cells, or PBMCs; the material itself was cDNA or gDNA.

In the authors' methods: Reference gene primers were amplified, and this amplification served to estimate nucleated cell counts. The data were produced by immunoSEQ multiplex PCR, yet TCRdb's version contains in-frame clones alone and is incomplete. That table gives V, J and clone size, and the DNA gave D and trimming. The table includes about 98,000 clones, about 88% detected once. The V segment lost 4 bases and the J segment 1 base; nucleotides outside the gene matches: 4. Germline lookup yields CDR1 MGHRA and CDR2 YSYEKL. This CDR3 spans 16 amino acids. The sample was peripheral blood. The sequence derives from a man over 45 with active or convalescent COVID-19. V and J are TRBV4-1 and TRBJ2-1; 10 bases agree with TRBD2. CDR3 DNA sequence: TGCGCCAGCAGCCGCCGAGCGGGGGGGTCCTACAATGAGCAGTTCTTC. It encodes CASSRRAGGSYNEQFF.